The 15 T cell receptor beta chains in this list originate from one sample, sequenced in a study of neurological immune-mediated disorders. TCRdb redid the calling of the 5' RACE reads with MiXCR, one entry per CDR3 protein. The sample contains 75,000 to 95,000 distinct CDR3 sequences, 17% of which appear only once. Sequencing used PBMCs. Receptors originate from a woman aged 40 to 49 in good health.

This clonotype was recorded at least ten times. This chain uses TRBV27 with TRBJ2-2; either TRBD1 or TRBD2 may supply D (5 bases each). From germline, CDR1 is MNHEY and CDR2 SMNVEV (reference sequence). The CDR3 length is 14 residues. V lost 7 bases, J lost 4 bases, and 13 bases lay in between. Written as DNA, the CDR3 is TGTGCCAGCACCAACGGGGCCTTCACCGGGGAGCTGTTTTTT. This encodes CASTNGAFTGELFF.

At least ten counts were recorded for this clonotype. The chain links TRBV6-6 to TRBJ2-5; D perhaps matches TRBD2 (6 bases). Trimming removed 5 bases at V and 4 bases at J, with 17 bases between. Germline V gene sequence: CDR1 MNHNY, CDR2 SVGAGI (reference sequence). This CDR3 has 15 residues. The chain's CDR3 is CASSRDGGVTETQYF. CDR3 nucleotide sequence: TGTGCCAGCAGTAGGGACGGGGGTGTGACAGAGACCCAGTACTTC.

This clonotype was seen repeatedly, ten times or more. The gene calls are TRBV6-1 and TRBJ2-3, with 9 bases fitting TRBD2. Per germline, CDR1 MNHNS and CDR2 SASEGT. J gave up 5 bases and V 6 bases, and 3 bases lay outside the gene matches. The CDR3 has 13 amino acids. The CDR3 is CASRIAGVDTQYF. The CDR3 region has the DNA TGTGCCAGCAGGATAGCGGGGGTAGATACGCAGTATTTT.

In its sample, this clonotype was seen many times. The chain has TRBV7-2 and TRBJ2-7; D is possibly TRBD1 (5 bases). V lost 2 bases and J 3 bases, leaving 11 bases between the germline ends. The V gene's germline CDR1 is SGHTA and CDR2 FQGNSA. The length of the CDR3 is 14 residues. The CDR3 sequence is CASSLRQSYYEQYF. The CDR3 DNA is TGTGCCAGCAGCTTACGACAGTCCTACTACGAGCAGTACTTC. The full variable domain, completed using reference TRBV7-2 and TRBJ2-7, is GAGVSQSPSNKVTEKGKDVELRCDPISGHTALYWYRQSLGQGLEFLIYFQGNSAPDKSGLPSDRFSAERTGGSVSTLTIQRTQQEDSAVYLCASSLRQSYYEQYFGPGTRLTVT.

This clonotype was found many times. The chain combines TRBV5-6 with TRBJ2-5; 7 bases are shared with TRBD1. CDR3 length equals 15 residues. Germline V CDR1 and CDR2: SGHDT, YYEEEE. V was clipped by 4 bases and J by 4 bases; unmatched bases: 10. CDR3 protein: CASSLPEGARETQYF. The CDR3 DNA reads as TGTGCCAGCAGCCTCCCTGAGGGGGCTAGAGAGACCCAGTACTTC.

This clonotype was observed many times. The rearrangement links TRBV5-1 to TRBJ1-1, with 7 bases that match TRBD1. This CDR3 spans 15 amino acids. The V gene's germline CDR1 is SGHRS and CDR2 YFSETQ. The trim removed 4 bases at V and 0 bases at J, leaving 6 bases unmatched. CDR3 DNA: TGCGCCAGCAGCCTGGAGACAGGGATGAACACTGAAGCTTTCTTT. It yields the protein CASSLETGMNTEAFF.

This clonotype appeared many times. V is TRBV7-2 and J is TRBJ2-1; D remains ambiguous. V was shortened by 5 bases and J by 10 bases, with 12 bases between the two germline ends. CDR1 is SGHTA, CDR2 FQGNSA, per germline. The CDR3 spans 12 residues. The CDR3 region has the DNA TGTGCCAGCAGCCCACGTTGGATCGAGCAGTTCTTC. Protein: CASSPRWIEQFF.

This clonotype appeared many times. The rearrangement joins TRBV5-5 to TRBJ1-4, with 9 bases matching TRBD1. The CDR3 spans 18 residues. V gave up 1 base and J gave up 8 bases; unmatched junction bases: 15. Germline V gene sequence: CDR1 SGHKS, CDR2 YYEKEE (reference sequence). CDR3 sequence reads: CASSLLLVVRQGGEKLFF. The CDR3 DNA sequence: TGTGCCAGCAGCTTGTTACTGGTTGTGCGACAGGGGGGCGAAAAACTGTTTTTT.

Many counts were recorded for this clonotype. This chain links TRBV6-6 with TRBJ1-1, with 10 bases aligning to TRBD1. The CDR3 runs 14 residues. The trim removed 6 bases at V and 5 bases at J, leaving 6 bases unmatched. CDR1 is MNHNY, CDR2 SVGAGI, per germline (reference sequence). The CDR3 sequence: CASRRDRGRTEAFF. CDR3 sequence (DNA): TGTGCCAGCAGGCGGGACAGGGGTCGGACTGAAGCTTTCTTT.

This clonotype was seen repeatedly, ten times or more. The chain has TRBV7-2 and TRBJ1-6; D uncertain. The germline V gene encodes CDR1 SGHTA and CDR2 FQGNSA. This CDR3 has 15 residues. Trimming cost V 1 base and J 10 bases, with 14 bases left between them. CDR3 DNA: TGTGCCAGCAGCTTAGTCGCTGACATAGGGTCACCCCTCCACTTT. It codes for CASSLVADIGSPLHF. Supplemented by reference TRBV7-2 and TRBJ1-6, the full variable domain reads GAGVSQSPSNKVTEKGKDVELRCDPISGHTALYWYRQSLGQGLEFLIYFQGNSAPDKSGLPSDRFSAERTGGSVSTLTIQRTQQEDSAVYLCASSLVADIGSPLHFGNGTRLTVT.

In its sample, this clonotype was seen many times. J is TRBJ2-2 and V is TRBV2; possible D gene TRBD1, 5 bases. Between the trimmed V and J ends, which lost 6 bases and 5 bases, there was a span of 19 bases. The CDR3 loop spans 16 amino acids. CDR1 is SNHLY and CDR2 is FYNNEI in the germline V gene. The chain's CDR3 is CASRARAGSETGELFF. The DNA for the CDR3 is TGTGCCAGCAGGGCCCGGGCAGGGTCGGAAACCGGGGAGCTGTTTTTT.

This clonotype has ten or more counts. This rearrangement joins TRBV30 to TRBJ2-5, with D perhaps given as TRBD1 or TRBD2 (6 bases each). CDR1 is GTSNPN and CDR2 is SVGIG in the germline V gene (reference sequence). V dropped 3 bases and J dropped 4 bases, with 15 bases sitting between them. The CDR3 is 14 amino acids. For the CDR3, the DNA is TGTGCCTGGAGATCAAAAGGGGGAGGAGAGACCCAGTACTTC. This sequence encodes CAWRSKGGGETQYF.

This clonotype has at least ten counts. The chain employs TRBV3-1 and TRBJ2-5, with D tentatively TRBD2 (7 bases). The CDR3 has 16 residues. V shed 1 base and J shed 5 bases, with 17 bases lying between them. CDR1 is LGHDT, CDR2 YNNKEL, per germline (reference sequence). The CDR3 sequence: CASSQGTGGQFETQYF. For the CDR3, the DNA is TGTGCCAGCAGCCAAGGAACGGGGGGCCAGTTTGAGACCCAGTACTTC.

The sample holds many counts of this clonotype. This chain connects TRBV5-1 to TRBJ1-1, with TRBD1 as a possible D gene (5 bases). Germline assignment: CDR1 SGHRS and CDR2 YFSETQ. The V end lost 0 bases, the J end lost 4 bases, and 13 bases lay between the germline ends. The length of the CDR3 is 15 residues. The CDR3 loop is CASSLAVGTGTEAFF. CDR3 in DNA: TGCGCCAGCAGCTTGGCCGTAGGGACGGGCACTGAAGCTTTCTTT.

This clonotype was picked up many times. This chain joins TRBV3-1 and TRBJ1-3; D is unresolved. In germline, CDR1 is LGHDT, CDR2 YNNKEL (reference sequence). Trimming cost V 1 base and J 3 bases, with 7 bases left between them. There are 14 residues in the CDR3. CDR3 nucleotide sequence: TGTGCCAGCAGCCAAGGGTCGGGTGGAAACACCATATATTTT. Translating gives CASSQGSGGNTIYF. The whole variable domain, remainder taken from reference TRBV3-1 and TRBJ1-3, is DTAVSQTPKYLVTQMGNDKSIKCEQNLGHDTMYWYKQDSKKFLKIMFSYNNKELIINETVPNRFSPKSPDKAHLNLHINSLELGDSAVYFCASSQGSGGNTIYFGEGSWLTVV.